This T cell receptor (beta chain) was recovered during a study of patients and donors after allogeneic stem cell transplantation. Trimming took 2 bases from V and 8 from J, leaving 12 bases between them. The CDR3 is made up of 13 amino acids. Germline loops: CDR1 SGHTA, CDR2 FQGNSA. TCRdb ran MiXCR on the RT-PCR reads and lists one entry per CDR3 protein. The sample holds about 160,000 distinct CDR3 sequences, about two fifths seen once. The rearrangement joins TRBV7-2 to TRBJ1-2, with D perhaps TRBD1 (6 bases). Material: blood, either unsorted or a sorted T cell fraction (not recorded which). The sequence was collected from a human donor who was either an allogeneic HSCT recipient or a stem cell or donor lymphocyte infusion donor (not recorded which). It is not recorded whose cells these are; they may come from a transplant donor. The CDR3 spells CASSLTGFSGYTF. CDR3 coding DNA: TGTGCCAGCAGCTTAACAGGGTTTTCCGGCTACACCTTC.